What follows are 28 T cell receptor beta chains derived from one specimen sequenced in a study of shared clonotypes between healthy human individuals. Sequencing was performed with immunoSEQ multiplex PCR; in TCRdb, only in-frame clones are kept and a portion is missing. The sample has a few million clones, around 93% seen once. Positive CCR7 selection of CD45RO-negative cells yielded the naive CD8 cells, and terminally differentiated effector memory CD45RA+ cells were excluded. The specimen was naive CD8+ T cells from PBMCs. These receptor sequences come from a young man in good health. Some clones in this sample may be carry-over from other donors' samples.

About this clone itself: The same CDR3 is also encoded by other DNA sequences in this sample. The chain links TRBV27 to TRBJ2-7, with TRBD2 matching over 10 bases. Trimming cost V 3 bases and J 4 bases; bases outside gene matches: 3. Germline lookup yields CDR1 MNHEY and CDR2 SMNVEV (reference sequence). This CDR3 is built from 14 residues. Here the CDR3 reads CASSLGLAPYEQYF. In DNA form, the CDR3 reads TGTGCCAGCAGTTTGGGACTAGCGCCTTACGAGCAGTACTTC.

The count of this clone is one. This sequence joins TRBV23-1 and TRBJ2-7; 7 bases fit TRBD1. TRBV23-1 is given ORF status, its function remaining uncertain. Trimming at V came to 4 bases and at J to 3 bases, leaving 9 bases not matched to a gene. This CDR3 region has 15 residues. DNA of the CDR3: TGCGCCAGCAGTCCCCACAGGGGTCTGATCTACGAGCAGTACTTC. Residues: CASSPHRGLIYEQYF.

The V and J genes are TRBV20-1 and TRBJ2-5; D remains unclear. The CDR3 consists of 9 residues. The germline gives CDR1 DFQATT, CDR2 SNEGSKA (reference sequence). The CDR3 sequence: CRALGTQYF. In DNA form, the CDR3 reads TGCAGAGCCCTGGGGACCCAGTACTTC.

The chain couples TRBV5-1 to TRBJ2-3; possibly TRBD1 for D (6 bases). The germline CDR1 and CDR2 sequences are SGHRS and YFSETQ. Trimming left V 6 bases short and J 2 bases short, with 16 bases between. The CDR3 is 15 amino acids. CDR3 loop: CASTTSGGPTDTQYF. The CDR3 DNA reads as TGCGCCAGCACTACCAGTGGGGGCCCCACAGATACGCAGTATTTT.

With respect to this clone: Distinct nucleotide sequences in the sample also encode this CDR3. The chain joins TRBV27 to TRBJ2-7, with a possible D match to TRBD2 (5 bases). CDR1 and CDR2 from the germline V gene are MNHEY and SMNVEV (reference sequence). Trimming left V 0 bases short and J 4 bases short, with 10 bases between. CDR3 size: 14 residues. In DNA, the CDR3 is TGTGCCAGCAGTTTATCCGGAGGAAGGTACGAGCAGTACTTC. It is translated as CASSLSGGRYEQYF.

V gene TRBV7-9 combines with J gene TRBJ2-1; possible D gene TRBD2, 6 bases. The CDR3 is 16 amino acids. The germline V gene encodes CDR1 SEHNR and CDR2 FQNEAQ (reference sequence). V lost 5 bases and J 0 bases, leaving 14 bases between the germline ends. CDR3 DNA: TGTGCCAGCAGCCCAGCGGGTCCAAGCTCCTACAATGAGCAGTTCTTC. It yields the protein CASSPAGPSSYNEQFF.

The chain carries TRBV9 and TRBJ2-5; TRBD1 matches 10 bases. The junction had 7 bases not matched to a gene; V was cut back by 3 bases and J by 5 bases. Germline CDR1 is SGDLS and CDR2 is YYNGEE. This CDR3 region has 15 residues. The CDR3 loop reads CASSDRTGGWETQYF. The CDR3 DNA sequence: TGTGCCAGCAGCGACCGGACAGGGGGTTGGGAGACCCAGTACTTC.

The rearrangement uses TRBV19 and TRBJ2-1; a weak D match, TRBD1 (6 bases). CDR1 is LNHDA, CDR2 SQIVND, per germline (reference sequence). This CDR3 region has 15 residues. Trimming took 6 bases from V and 1 from J, leaving 13 bases between them. Here the CDR3 DNA reads TGTGCCAGTAGCGAGGATGACAGGTCCTACAATGAGCAGTTCTTC. Translated: CASSEDDRSYNEQFF.

This chain uses TRBV28 with TRBJ1-2; TRBD1 matches at 7 bases. From germline, CDR1 is MDHEN and CDR2 SYDVKM. V lost 4 bases to trimming and J lost 4 bases; unmatched junction nucleotides: 9. CDR3 length: 15 amino acids. The CDR3 sequence: CASSSLDRDFYGYTF. CDR3 bases: TGTGCCAGCAGTTCACTAGACAGGGATTTCTATGGCTACACCTTC.

The chain recombines TRBV5-6 with TRBJ1-5, with 9 bases lining up with TRBD1. The CDR3 consists of 16 residues. Germline-derived CDR1 and CDR2 are SGHDT and YYEEEE. V was pared by 9 bases and J by 6 bases, with 16 bases of the junction left unmatched. CDR3 bases: TGTGCCAACCTTGGGTCGGGACAGGGTAGGGGTCAGCCCCAGCATTTT. Translating gives CANLGSGQGRGQPQHF. The full variable domain, with the rest looked up from reference TRBV5-6 and TRBJ1-5, is DAGVTQSPTHLIKTRGQQVTLRCSPKSGHDTVSWYQQALGQGPQFIFQYYEEEERQRGNFPDRFSGHQFPNYSSELNVNALLLGDSALYLCANLGSGQGRGQPQHFGDGTRLSIL.

V gene TRBV9 combines with J gene TRBJ2-3; 7 positions match TRBD2. Germline V gene sequence: CDR1 SGDLS, CDR2 YYNGEE. The CDR3 length is 17 residues. V trimming: 2 bases; J trimming: 3 bases; junction bases outside the gene matches: 12. CDR3 loop: CASSVRGLDYSTDTQYF. DNA for the CDR3: TGTGCCAGCAGCGTCAGAGGACTAGACTATTCTACAGATACGCAGTATTTT. Full variable domain (outside the CDR3, taken from reference TRBV9 and TRBJ2-3): DSGVTQTPKHLITATGQRVTLRCSPRSGDLSVYWYQQSLDQGLQFLIQYYNGEERAKGNILERFSAQQFPDLHSELNLSSLELGDSALYFCASSVRGLDYSTDTQYFGPGTRLTVL.

The rearrangement uses TRBV18 and TRBJ1-5, with 11 bases matching TRBD1. The V gene's germline CDR1 is KGHSH and CDR2 LQKENI. The length of the CDR3 is 21 residues. Losses at the gene ends were 3 bases for V and 0 bases for J; bases not matched to a gene: 16. CDR3 amino acids: CASSPKNLGQGGPYSNQPQHF. The CDR3 DNA sequence: TGTGCCAGCTCACCGAAGAATTTGGGACAGGGGGGGCCCTATAGCAATCAGCCCCAGCATTTT.

The chain employs TRBV2 and TRBJ2-5; 7 nucleotides align to TRBD1. Trimming at V came to 6 bases and at J to 1 base, leaving 11 bases not matched to a gene. Germline CDR1 reads SNHLY; CDR2 reads FYNNEI. The CDR3 is 16 residues long. CDR3 DNA sequence: TGTGCCAGCAGCGTCCCAGGGACAGAACTCCAAGAGACCCAGTACTTC. Amino acid sequence: CASSVPGTELQETQYF.

The chain recombines TRBV27 with TRBJ2-5; D may correspond to TRBD1 or TRBD2 (5 bases each). V lost 3 bases and J 5 bases, leaving 19 bases between the germline ends. The CDR3 consists of 16 residues. Germline loops: CDR1 MNHEY, CDR2 SMNVEV (reference sequence). Here the CDR3 DNA reads TGTGCCAGCAGTTTGAAAACAGGACTCCAAGGGGAGACCCAGTACTTC. It is translated as CASSLKTGLQGETQYF.

The rearrangement uses TRBV19 and TRBJ1-1; a possible D gene is TRBD1 (6 bases). Trimming shortened V by 6 bases and J by 5 bases, and 13 bases separated the two germline ends. Germline V gene data show CDR1 as LNHDA and CDR2 as SQIVND (reference sequence). The CDR3 is 13 residues long. This CDR3 reads CASSTGGGTEAFF. DNA of the CDR3: TGTGCCAGTAGCACAGGAGGGGGTACTGAAGCTTTCTTT.

V gene TRBV27 combines with J gene TRBJ2-7; 9 nucleotides match TRBD2. Germline V gene data show CDR1 as MNHEY and CDR2 as SMNVEV (reference sequence). The J segment lost 2 bases and the V segment lost 6 bases, leaving 11 bases of the junction unmatched. The CDR3 extends over 16 amino acids. For the CDR3, the DNA is TGTGCCAGCAGCTCAAGTCTAGCGGGATTGACCTACGAGCAGTACTTC. It specifies CASSSSLAGLTYEQYF.

As for this clone: At the DNA level, this CDR3 is encoded by other sequences in the same sample as well. The chain is built from TRBV28 and TRBJ2-5, with no clear D. The CDR3 is made up of 13 amino acids. V lost 2 bases and J 3 bases, leaving 7 bases between the germline ends. Germline-derived CDR1 and CDR2 are MDHEN and SYDVKM. The CDR3 nucleotides read TGTGCCAGCAGTTTAGGAGTTAAAGAGACCCAGTACTTC. As protein: CASSLGVKETQYF.

This chain uses TRBV28 with TRBJ2-7; 7 bases map to TRBD1. Germline V gene data show CDR1 as MDHEN and CDR2 as SYDVKM. The V and J ends lost 6 bases and 4 bases, in that order; junction bases with no gene match: 3. The CDR3 consists of 12 residues. The CDR3 loop is CASSRDRYEQYF. The CDR3 DNA sequence: TGTGCCAGCAGCCGGGACAGATACGAGCAGTACTTC.

V is TRBV10-3 and J is TRBJ2-7, with TRBD2 as a possible D gene (7 bases). The CDR3 runs 17 residues. Looked up from germline, CDR1 is ENHRY and CDR2 is SYGVKD. The V gene lost 0 bases and the J gene lost 1 base, with 16 bases spanning the gap. Here the CDR3 DNA reads TGTGCCATCAGTGAGTCTGTGGGGGGGCCACTTTCCTACGAGCAGTACTTC. Translated, it gives CAISESVGGPLSYEQYF.

A single count supports this clone. The V gene is TRBV2, the J gene TRBJ2-7, with TRBD2 matching over 12 bases. Unmatched junction bases numbered 25, after V lost 7 bases and J lost 0 bases. The CDR3 extends over 22 amino acids. CDR1 is SNHLY and CDR2 is FYNNEI in the germline V gene. The CDR3 sequence is CASKTALFGASGRAESSYEQYF. The CDR3 DNA is TGTGCCAGCAAAACCGCCCTATTTGGAGCTAGCGGGAGGGCCGAAAGCTCCTACGAGCAGTACTTC.

The chain combines TRBV6-1 with TRBJ2-1, with D uncertain. CDR1 is MNHNS and CDR2 is SASEGT in the germline V gene. This CDR3 region has 11 residues. V was cut by 9 bases and J by 4 bases, with 7 bases left in between. The CDR3 bases are TGTGCCAGTGTTGGGTACAATGAGCAGTTCTTC. Translation gives CASVGYNEQFF.

This clone showed up just a few times. The rearrangement uses TRBV7-9 and TRBJ1-4; TRBD1 matches at 7 bases. CDR1 is SEHNR and CDR2 is FQNEAQ in the germline V gene (reference sequence). After removal of 5 bases from V and 8 bases from J, the junction contained 20 bases not matched to a gene. The CDR3 contains 18 residues. The CDR3 DNA reads as TGTGCCAGCAGCCGTGGGACAGAAGGACTAAGATACTACGAAAAACTGTTTTTT. Amino acids: CASSRGTEGLRYYEKLFF.

The V gene is TRBV4-3, the J gene TRBJ2-1; 7 bases fit TRBD2. Losses at the gene ends were 0 bases for V and 1 base for J; bases not matched to a gene: 3. CDR3 length: 16 amino acids. Germline V CDR1 and CDR2: LGHNA, YSLEER. CDR3 region: CASSQEASGSYNEQFF. The CDR3 DNA sequence: TGCGCCAGCAGCCAAGAGGCTAGCGGTTCCTACAATGAGCAGTTCTTC.

The chain links TRBV2 to TRBJ2-7; TRBD2 agrees at 8 bases. The CDR3 contains 15 residues. From germline, CDR1 is SNHLY and CDR2 FYNNEI. The V segment lost 7 bases and the J segment 1 base; nucleotides outside the gene matches: 9. CDR3 region: CASKHGSGASYEQYF. Here the CDR3 DNA reads TGTGCCAGCAAACACGGTAGCGGGGCGTCCTACGAGCAGTACTTC.

V usage is TRBV5-1 and J usage is TRBJ2-2, with a tentative D call TRBD1 (5 bases). This CDR3 spans 15 amino acids. CDR1 is SGHRS and CDR2 is YFSETQ in the germline V gene. With 0 bases removed from V and 8 bases from J, the gap between germline ends came to 14 bases. CDR3 amino acids: CASSLVSGPRGELFF. Written as DNA, the CDR3 is TGCGCCAGCAGCTTGGTGTCAGGGCCCAGAGGGGAGCTGTTTTTT.

The chain uses TRBV5-6 and TRBJ2-3, with 8 bases that match TRBD2. This CDR3 comprises 16 residues. CDR1 and CDR2 from the germline V gene are SGHDT and YYEEEE. Trimming cost V 4 bases and J 4 bases; bases outside gene matches: 11. DNA of the CDR3: TGTGCCAGCAGCCCCCTGACGGGAGGGGCCCCAGATACGCAGTATTTT. This translates into CASSPLTGGAPDTQYF.

This clone was recorded a few times. The chain recombines TRBV7-9 with TRBJ1-1; D gene uncertain. This CDR3 region has 10 residues. Germline assignment: CDR1 SEHNR and CDR2 FQNEAQ (reference sequence). Trimming took 6 bases from V and 11 from J, leaving 10 bases between them. The CDR3 loop is CASSYPEAFF. The CDR3 DNA sequence: TGTGCCAGCAGTTATCCAGAGGCTTTCTTT. Using reference TRBV7-9 and TRBJ1-1 for the parts outside the CDR3, the full variable domain is DTGVSQNPRHKITKRGQNVTFRCDPISEHNRLYWYRQTLGQGPEFLTYFQNEAQLEKSRLLSDRFSAERPKGSFSTLEIQRTEQGDSAMYLCASSYPEAFFGQGTRLTVV.

This clone was seen a handful of times. The rearrangement joins TRBV28 to TRBJ1-5; no clear D. Germline values: CDR1 MDHEN, CDR2 SYDVKM. V gave up 5 bases and J gave up 1 base, with 9 bases separating them. The CDR3 has 14 amino acids. The CDR3 loop is CASSLTWSNQPQHF. CDR3 sequence (DNA): TGTGCCAGCAGTCTGACGTGGAGCAATCAGCCCCAGCATTTT.